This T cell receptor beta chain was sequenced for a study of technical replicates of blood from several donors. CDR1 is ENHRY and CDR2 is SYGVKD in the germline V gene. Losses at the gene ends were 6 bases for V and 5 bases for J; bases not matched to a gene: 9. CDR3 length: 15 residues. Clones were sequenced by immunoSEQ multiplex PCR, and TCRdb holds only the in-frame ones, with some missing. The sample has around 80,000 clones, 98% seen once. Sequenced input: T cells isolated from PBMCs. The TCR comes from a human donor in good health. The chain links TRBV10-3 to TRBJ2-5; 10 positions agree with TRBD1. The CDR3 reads CAIRDTGTGAETQYF. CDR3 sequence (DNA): TGTGCCATCAGGGATACCGGGACAGGGGCTGAGACCCAGTACTTC.